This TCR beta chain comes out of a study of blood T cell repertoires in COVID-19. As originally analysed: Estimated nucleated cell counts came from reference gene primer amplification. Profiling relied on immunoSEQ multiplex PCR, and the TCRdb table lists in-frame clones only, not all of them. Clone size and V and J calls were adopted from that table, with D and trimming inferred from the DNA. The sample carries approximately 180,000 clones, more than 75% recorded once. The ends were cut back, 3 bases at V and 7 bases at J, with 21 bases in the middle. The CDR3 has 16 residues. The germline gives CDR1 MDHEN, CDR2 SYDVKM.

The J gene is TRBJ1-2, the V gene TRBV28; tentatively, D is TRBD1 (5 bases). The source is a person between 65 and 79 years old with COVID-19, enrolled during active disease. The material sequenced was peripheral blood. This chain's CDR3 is CASSLAGPPGIVGYTF. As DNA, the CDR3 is TGTGCCAGCAGTTTGGCTGGACCCCCAGGGATAGTTGGCTACACCTTC.